This entry describes one T cell receptor beta chain. This clonotype came up many times. Its specific antigen is unknown. No base-level quality is on record; no much larger clone is a single base apart. This sample was taken from a study of blood T cells in healthy people across ages (dated by TCRdb to the mid-2010s). For the wider study: In model experiments, template switching captured roughly one uniquely barcoded TCR beta cDNA molecule for every two T cells. To avoid experimental bias, donors of different ages were distributed randomly across sequencing lanes. Four age groups were formed from the donors: young (average around 15 years), middle-aged (around 37), aged (approximately 60) and long-lived (approximately 80). For two donors (one aged 18 to 30 and one aged 80 or older), the study analyzed two additional independent replicas of 1 million unique cDNA reads from the same blood draw. Age-related changes in TCR beta repertoire diversity were measured in the study by deep sequencing normalized with unique cDNA molecular identifiers.

Donors were 30 to 45 systemically healthy Caucasian individuals from Russia aged roughly 6 to 100 years. Around 10 milliliters of peripheral blood were drawn from each donor into EDTA-treated Vacutainer tubes. PBMCs were isolated by Ficoll-Paque density-gradient centrifugation, with at least 6 million obtained per sample. Trizol reagent was used to extract total RNA from the PBMCs, yielding at least 5.5 micrograms per sample. For every donor, flow cytometry on a PBMC aliquot measured the percentage of naive CD45RAhigh/CD27high T cells. The CDR3 covers 14 residues, taking in both the cysteine and the phenylalanine. Just the 42-base CDR3 DNA is kept, in frame starting at base 1. For CDR1 and CDR2, the germline V gene lists SGHRS and YFSETQ. V was cut back by 1 base and J by 0 bases, leaving a gap of 4 bases between them. The library was obtained by 5' RACE. Sequencing was performed on an Illumina HiSeq 2500. A second PCR of roughly 6 to 11 cycles was run with a J-beta primer mix and a sample-barcoded 5' primer. Each TCR beta cDNA molecule received a unique molecular identifier from a template-switch 5' adaptor carrying 12 random nucleotides. Each sample yielded at least 2.5 million CDR3-containing paired-end reads. The Mint cDNA synthesis kit, primed by a TRBC-specific oligonucleotide, was used to synthesize first-strand cDNA from all RNA. After uracil-DNA glycosylase treatment, a first 18-cycle PCR used universal primers M1SS and BC2_uni_R on all cDNA. From the authors' description of their analysis: For normalization, 1 million high-quality reads were randomly selected from each sample, with every read carrying a distinct molecular identifier. Reads with shared molecular identifiers were discarded instead of being binned into consensus sequences. MiTCR, set to a Q25 quality threshold and the strictest error-elimination algorithm, was used for CDR3 identification, clonotype clustering and error correction. A nonparametric unseen species model with Euler transformation was used to estimate lower-bound total TCR beta diversity. TCRdb ran its own pipeline on the public reads, namely fastp trimming at Q25 and MiXCR clone calling, and kept in-frame beta chains. Rows are combined by CDR3 protein, so each entry shows the most common genes and DNA. The V and J calls come from TCRdb's annotation, not from the publication. In all, the sample holds 1.5 million to 2 million distinct CDR3 sequences, and roughly 30% of those were seen once. Clones ranked in the top ten supply 7.7% of the sample.

General study outcomes and caveats: Observed TCR beta diversity correlated strongly with the percentage of naive T cells measured by flow cytometry. Compared with the aged group, the long-lived group had more naive CD4+ T cells, fewer expanded clones and increased TCR diversity, a pattern suggesting age selection. Observed TCR beta diversity per million T cells fell roughly linearly with age, and a significant reduction was already apparent by age about 38. Total diversity estimates from one million sequenced T cells were considered lower bounds and underestimates. Bulk unsorted PBMC profiling prevented conclusive comparison of naive and antigen-experienced compartments. Donor CMV infection status was unknown, potentially confounding age-related changes in expanded clonotypes.

The sequence was obtained from a woman aged 25 to 45 in good health. The chain was built from TRBV5-1 and TRBJ1-4, with the D gene not confidently named. Sequencing was carried out using blood. The DNA sequence reads TGCGCCAGCAGCTTGTTGTCAACTAATGAAAAACTGTTTTTT. Its coded protein is CASSLLSTNEKLFF.